A selection of T cell receptor beta chains follows, all from one sample in a study of blood T cell repertoires in COVID-19. Assay used: immunoSEQ multiplex PCR; TCRdb lists only in-frame clones, some missing. The repertoire holds under 250,000 clones, with about 88% as singletons. The sequenced material came from peripheral blood. The receptor source for this set is a woman aged 40-49 years with acute or convalescent COVID-19. Each CDR3 is given with its conserved first and last residue. D genes are given only for firm matches. Clone size is shown for a subset of rows, as once, few, many or a class of expanded clone.

j_call,d_call,clone_size,v_call,cdr3_nt,cdr3_aa
TRBJ1-6,TRBD1,-,TRBV7-9,TGTGCCAGCAGCCCAGGACAGGTGGATAATTCACCCCTCCACTTT,CASSPGQVDNSPLHF
TRBJ2-3,TRBD2,-,TRBV5-5,TGTGCCAGCAGCTTGGGAAGACTAGCTCGCACAGATACGCAGTATTTT,CASSLGRLARTDTQYF
TRBJ1-6,-,-,TRBV5-4,TGTGCCAGCAGCTTGGAACGGGGGATTAATAATTCACCCCTCCACTTT,CASSLERGINNSPLHF
TRBJ1-6,-,-,TRBV6-4,TGTGCCAGCAGTGGCCCAGGGGATGGTTCACCCCTCCACTTT,CASSGPGDGSPLHF
TRBJ1-2,TRBD1,-,TRBV15,TGTGCCACCGGAACTGGGGACAGGGTACCCTATGGCTACACCTTC,CATGTGDRVPYGYTF
TRBJ2-3,-,-,TRBV6-1,TGTGCCAGCAGTGATCTAACAGGCACAGATACGCAGTATTTT,CASSDLTGTDTQYF
TRBJ1-6,-,-,TRBV3-1/TRBV3-2,TGTGCCAGCAGCCAAGATGGTTGGAGAACAGGGAGTGGTAATTCACCCCTCCACTTT,CASSQDGWRTGSGNSPLHF
TRBJ1-2,-,-,TRBV30,TGTGCCTGGAGTCAGGGCCCGAACTATGGCTACACCTTC,CAWSQGPNYGYTF
TRBJ1-1,-,-,TRBV7-3,TGTGCCAGCAGCTTATACAGGGAGGGAACTGAAGCTTTCTTT,CASSLYREGTEAFF
TRBJ1-2,-,-,TRBV3-1/TRBV3-2,TGTGCCAGCAGGGACAGTTCTAACTATGGCTACACCTTC,CASRDSSNYGYTF
TRBJ1-3,TRBD1,-,TRBV19,TGTGCCAGTAGTATCGAAGACAGGGAATGGAACACCATATATTTT,CASSIEDREWNTIYF
TRBJ1-1,-,-,TRBV9,TGTGCCAGCAGCGTTACTGGACAGCGATACACCGAAGCTTTCTTT,CASSVTGQRYTEAFF
TRBJ1-2,TRBD1,-,TRBV5-1,TGCGCCAGCAGCTTGGGACAGGGTGCAACAGACTATGGCTACACCTTC,CASSLGQGATDYGYTF
TRBJ1-1,-,-,TRBV4-2,TGTGCCAGCAGCCAAGATCCCAGGAACACTGAAGCTTTCTTT,CASSQDPRNTEAFF
TRBJ2-2,-,-,TRBV11-2,TGTGCCAGCAGCTCACTCTCGTTAGGGAGTAACACCGGGGAGCTGTTTTTT,CASSSLSLGSNTGELFF
TRBJ2-1,TRBD1,-,TRBV6-1,TGTGCCAGCAGTGAAAGGGGACAGACCTACAATGAGCAGTTCTTC,CASSERGQTYNEQFF
TRBJ1-3,TRBD1,-,TRBV2,TGTGCCATCATCTCCGGGACAGGGGGTTTTAGAGGAAACACCATATATTTT,CAIISGTGGFRGNTIYF
TRBJ1-2,TRBD1,-,TRBV12-3/TRBV12-4,TGTGCCAGCAGTTTAGGACAGGGGTATGGCTACACCTTC,CASSLGQGYGYTF
TRBJ2-3,-,-,TRBV11-2,TGTGCCAGCAGCTTAACGGGGGTTGATACGCAGTATTTT,CASSLTGVDTQYF
TRBJ1-1,-,-,TRBV9,TGTGCCAGCAGCGCCTGGGGAGGGGGGCGGACTGAAGCTTTCTTT,CASSAWGGGRTEAFF
TRBJ1-2,TRBD1,-,TRBV19,TGTGCCAGTATGCCGGGACAGGGGGTATGGGATGGCTACACCTTC,CASMPGQGVWDGYTF
TRBJ1-1,-,-,TRBV21-1,TGTGCCAGCAGCAAGACAGGCGAGGCGAACACTGAAGCTTTCTTT,CASSKTGEANTEAFF
TRBJ2-5,-,-,TRBV10-3,TGTGCCATCAGTACGGGGGACGAGACCCAGTACTTC,CAISTGDETQYF
TRBJ1-2,-,-,TRBV11-2,TGTGCCAGCAGCTTAGGGGTACACTTGACATTCGCCCCATATGGCTACACCTTC,CASSLGVHLTFAPYGYTF
TRBJ2-1,TRBD2,-,TRBV5-6,TGTGCCAGCAGCTTAGCGGGGGATTACAATGAGCAGTTCTTC,CASSLAGDYNEQFF
TRBJ1-4,-,-,TRBV4-1,TGCGCCAGCAGCCAAGTGGGGGAGGCTGAAAAACTGTTTTTT,CASSQVGEAEKLFF
TRBJ2-1,TRBD1,-,TRBV5-1,TGCGCCAGCAGCATAACAGGGACAGGGTCAGGGTATGAGCAGTTCTTC,CASSITGTGSGYEQFF
TRBJ1-3,-,-,TRBV7-2,TGTGCCAGCAGCGCGGGCCGACAATACCTAGCTGGAAACACCATATATTTT,CASSAGRQYLAGNTIYF
TRBJ1-1,-,-,TRBV6-2/TRBV6-3,TGTGCCAGCAGTTACAAGTCAGGATTGGCTTTCTTT,CASSYKSGLAFF
TRBJ2-2,-,-,TRBV29-1,TGCAGCGCCCACAACGGGGAGCTGTTTTTT,CSAHNGELFF
TRBJ1-1,-,once,TRBV5-1,TGCGCCAGCAGCTTGGATGGGAGTAGGGTTAGAACTGAAGCTTTCTTT,CASSLDGSRVRTEAFF
TRBJ2-2,-,-,TRBV10-3,TGTGCCATCAGCAACCCCCAGGGGTCCGGGGAGCTGTTTTTT,CAISNPQGSGELFF
TRBJ2-5,TRBD2,-,TRBV18,TGTGCCAGCTCACCAGTAGCGGGGGGAAAAGAGACCCAGTACTTC,CASSPVAGGKETQYF
TRBJ2-1,TRBD2,-,TRBV10-3,TGTGCCATCGGGCCTAGCGGGGGGAGGGATGAGCAGTTCTTC,CAIGPSGGRDEQFF
TRBJ2-2,TRBD2,-,TRBV30,TGTGCCTGGACTCAAAGGGCTAGCGGGGGGGCCGGGGAGCTGTTTTTT,CAWTQRASGGAGELFF
TRBJ2-1,TRBD1,many,TRBV9,TGTGCCAGCAGCGTAGGCAGGACAGGGTACAATGAGCAGTTCTTC,CASSVGRTGYNEQFF
TRBJ1-1,-,-,TRBV5-1,TGCGCCAGCAGCTTGGGACCGGGGGGCACTGAAGCTTTCTTT,CASSLGPGGTEAFF
TRBJ1-4,TRBD1,-,TRBV4-1,TGCGCCAGCAGCCATGACACAGGGGGATCCTCGAATGAAAAACTGTTTTTT,CASSHDTGGSSNEKLFF
TRBJ2-1,-,-,TRBV7-2,TGTGCCAGCAGTCGACTTGAAGGGGCCCTATCCTACAATGAGCAGTTCTTC,CASSRLEGALSYNEQFF
TRBJ1-1,-,-,TRBV21-1,-,CARGSVGQGALCTEAFF
TRBJ1-2,-,-,TRBV11-2,TGTGCCAGCAGCTTAATGGCGCAGGTTGGCTACACCTTC,CASSLMAQVGYTF
TRBJ2-3,TRBD2,-,TRBV9,TGTGCCAGCAGCGTAGCTGGGCGGGGGATAAGCACAGATACGCAGTATTTT,CASSVAGRGISTDTQYF
TRBJ1-1,-,once,TRBV10-3,TGTGCCATCAGTATGGGGGCGGGAGGGACTGAAGCTTTCTTT,CAISMGAGGTEAFF
TRBJ1-3,-,-,TRBV7-2,TGTGCCAGCAGCTTAGGAGTAGGAGGTTTTATAGGAAACACCATATATTTT,CASSLGVGGFIGNTIYF
TRBJ1-1,TRBD1,-,TRBV5-1,TGCGCCAGCAGCGTACCGGGACAGGGTTTTACGAACACTGAAGCTTTCTTT,CASSVPGQGFTNTEAFF
TRBJ1-1,-,few,TRBV5-1,TGCGCCAGCAGCTTGGCTTCACGACGACAGAGCGCTTTCTTT,CASSLASRRQSAFF